This T cell receptor beta chain is drawn from a study of technical replicates of blood from a few donors. Assay used: immunoSEQ multiplex PCR; TCRdb lists only in-frame clones, some missing. The table has some 70,000 clones, 95% to 96% seen once. In germline, CDR1 is SEHNR, CDR2 FQNEAQ (reference sequence). This CDR3 has 15 amino acids. V lost 5 bases and J 0 bases, leaving 14 bases between the germline ends. This chain links TRBV7-9 with TRBJ2-7, with D possibly TRBD2 on 6 matching bases. The TCR was taken from a human donor in good health. The specimen sequenced was T cells isolated from PBMCs. The CDR3 loop reads CASSRDSLSSYEQYF. The CDR3 DNA sequence: TGTGCCAGCAGCAGGGACTCTTTAAGCTCCTACGAGCAGTACTTC.